This record looks at one TCR beta chain sequence and its context. Antigen unknown. The data derive from a study of lymphopenia after photon versus proton radiotherapy. V was clipped by 3 bases and J by 12 bases, with 11 bases between them. This CDR3 region has 12 residues. Germline CDR1 is KGHSH and CDR2 is LQKENI. TCRdb's copy holds only in-frame clones and misses some; the assay was immunoSEQ multiplex PCR. The sample has tens of thousands of clones, around four fifths seen once. General observations from the study: Survival link was tested only in deceased patients; proton benefit remains a possibility.

The chain combines TRBV18 with TRBJ1-4; D gene unclear. Material: peripheral blood, obtained from a patient treated with photon-based radiotherapy. The origin of this receptor is a man aged 50 to 59 with gastric cancer. The CDR3 coding sequence is TGTGCCAGCTCACCGGGGAGGCAGGAACTGTTTTTT. Residues: CASSPGRQELFF.